Below are 25 T cell receptor beta chains sequenced from a single sample in a study of T cell repertoires in cytomegalovirus infection. TCRdb called the reads again in MiXCR, with one record for every CDR3 protein. Here the sample spans 100,000 to 150,000 distinct CDR3 sequences, less than 9.5% being singletons. The material sequenced was PBMCs. The receptors derive from a human donor in good health (CMV status not recorded). Some clones in this sample may be carry-over from other donors' samples.

This clonotype has a count of ten or more. The chain combines TRBV27 with TRBJ1-4; D is unresolved. V was shortened by 0 bases and J by 7 bases, with 6 bases between the two germline ends. Germline V gene lookup returns CDR1 MNHEY and CDR2 SMNVEV (reference sequence). This CDR3 has 13 amino acids. The CDR3 spells CASSLSRGEKLFF. Written as DNA, the CDR3 is TGTGCCAGCAGTTTATCCCGGGGTGAAAAACTGTTTTTT. The entire variable domain, with the rest obtained from reference TRBV27 and TRBJ1-4, is as follows: EAQVTQNPRYLITVTGKKLTVTCSQNMNHEYMSWYRQDPGLGLRQIYYSMNVEVTDKGDVPEGYKVSRKEKRNFPLILESPSPNQTSLYFCASSLSRGEKLFFGSGTQLSVL.

The sample holds a few counts of this clonotype. J is TRBJ1-2 and V is TRBV29-1; 7 positions agree with TRBD1. CDR1 is SQVTM, CDR2 ANQGSEA, per germline. The trim removed 2 bases at V and 4 bases at J, leaving 7 bases unmatched. This CDR3 spans 14 amino acids. The chain's CDR3 is CSVEPDGQVYGYTF. The DNA for the CDR3 is TGCAGCGTTGAACCTGATGGACAGGTCTATGGCTACACCTTC.

This clonotype was picked up many times. The rearrangement joins TRBV7-2 to TRBJ1-1; possible D gene TRBD1, 6 bases. Germline V gene sequence: CDR1 SGHTA, CDR2 FQGNSA. The CDR3 is made up of 14 amino acids. V shed 5 bases and J shed 0 bases, with 10 bases lying between them. The CDR3 spells CASSRGPLNTEAFF. As DNA, the CDR3 is TGTGCCAGCAGCCGGGGGCCGTTGAACACTGAAGCTTTCTTT. Using reference TRBV7-2 and TRBJ1-1 for the parts outside the CDR3, the full variable domain is GAGVSQSPSNKVTEKGKDVELRCDPISGHTALYWYRQSLGQGLEFLIYFQGNSAPDKSGLPSDRFSAERTGGSVSTLTIQRTQQEDSAVYLCASSRGPLNTEAFFGQGTRLTVV.

The chain links TRBV20-1 to TRBJ2-7; no reliable D call. Germline V CDR1 and CDR2: DFQATT, SNEGSKA (reference sequence). V lost 5 bases and J lost 7, with 3 bases in between. This CDR3 region has 8 residues. The CDR3 spells CSAGEQYF. CDR3 coding DNA: TGCAGTGCTGGGGAGCAGTACTTC.

This clonotype was counted at least ten times. V gene TRBV5-6 combines with J gene TRBJ2-1; D is ambiguous. The V end lost 4 bases, the J end lost 6 bases, and 11 bases lay between the germline ends. The CDR3 has 13 amino acids. The germline V gene has CDR1 SGHDT and CDR2 YYEEEE. The CDR3 region has the DNA TGTGCCAGCAGCGAGGTAACGGCCAATGAGCAGTTCTTC. Translation: CASSEVTANEQFF. Full variable domain (rest looked up from reference TRBV5-6 and TRBJ2-1): DAGVTQSPTHLIKTRGQQVTLRCSPKSGHDTVSWYQQALGQGPQFIFQYYEEEERQRGNFPDRFSGHQFPNYSSELNVNALLLGDSALYLCASSEVTANEQFFGPGTRLTVL.

This clonotype has more than one count but fewer than ten. The chain is built from TRBV27 and TRBJ2-3; the D gene is possibly TRBD1 (5 bases). Germline values: CDR1 MNHEY, CDR2 SMNVEV (reference sequence). V was trimmed by 1 base and J by 4 bases, leaving 9 bases between them. The CDR3 has 14 residues. The CDR3 loop is CASSLLAGPDTQYF. The CDR3 DNA reads TGTGCCAGCAGTTTATTGGCAGGGCCAGATACGCAGTATTTT.

CDR3 in DNA: TGCAGTGCCCTACTGGGTGGGAGCACAGATACGCAGTATTTT. It encodes CSALLGGSTDTQYF. This chain connects TRBV20-1 to TRBJ2-3, with no clear D. Germline V gene sequence: CDR1 DFQATT, CDR2 SNEGSKA (reference sequence). CDR3 length: 14 amino acids. V was trimmed by 6 bases and J by 0 bases, leaving 13 bases between them.

This clonotype has just a few counts. The chain employs TRBV28 and TRBJ1-2; 8 nucleotides line up with TRBD1. This CDR3 contains 12 residues. With V trimmed by 2 bases and J by 8 bases, 1 base remained unmatched. CDR1 and CDR2 from the germline V gene are MDHEN and SYDVKM. CDR3 sequence (DNA): TGTGCCAGCAGTTTAGGACAGGGCGGCTACACCTTC. Translation: CASSLGQGGYTF.

This clonotype was recorded many times. The rearrangement joins TRBV12-3 or TRBV12-4 to TRBJ1-2; no firm D call. There are 15 residues in the CDR3. V was pared by 3 bases and J by 1 base, with 12 bases between. CDR3 sequence reads: CASSFLGRDNYGYTF. The CDR3, as DNA: TGTGCCAGCAGTTTTTTAGGTCGAGATAACTATGGCTACACCTTC.

The CDR3 loop is CASSYRGGPDTEAFF. For the CDR3, the DNA is TGTGCCAGCAGTTACAGGGGAGGCCCGGACACTGAAGCTTTCTTT. The gene calls are TRBV6-5 and TRBJ1-1; D is perhaps TRBD1 (5 bases). With 2 bases removed from V and 3 bases from J, the gap between germline ends came to 13 bases. CDR1 and CDR2 (germline): MNHEY, SVGAGI. This CDR3 comprises 15 residues.

This clonotype showed up many times. The chain has TRBV7-2 and TRBJ2-7; 7 nucleotides line up with TRBD1. The CDR3 has 16 amino acids. The germline CDR1 and CDR2 sequences are SGHTA and FQGNSA. With 1 base clipped from V and 5 bases from J, the junction kept 11 bases outside the gene matches. CDR3 bases: TGTGCCAGCAGCTTAGAGAAAAGGACAGGCTTTGACGAGCAGTACTTC. Residues: CASSLEKRTGFDEQYF.

There are a few counts of this clonotype. The rearrangement links TRBV7-9 to TRBJ2-1, with no clear D. Germline CDR1 SEHNR, CDR2 FQNEAQ (reference sequence). The CDR3 length is 14 residues. Trimming stripped 2 bases from V and 6 bases from J, with 11 bases between. The CDR3 spells CASSLNNGPNEQFF. CDR3 in DNA: TGTGCCAGCAGCTTAAATAACGGGCCCAATGAGCAGTTCTTC.

The chain joins TRBV19 to TRBJ2-7; 9 nucleotides align to TRBD1. V lost 5 bases, J lost 1 base, and 6 bases stayed unmatched. The CDR3 sequence is 15 residues long. The germline V gene has CDR1 LNHDA and CDR2 SQIVND (reference sequence). CDR3 sequence reads: CASSLAGTGSYEQYF. As DNA, the CDR3 is TGTGCCAGTAGTCTTGCCGGGACAGGGTCCTACGAGCAGTACTTC.

This clonotype has ten or more counts. The chain uses TRBV7-9 and TRBJ2-5; D remains unclear. Trimming cost V 1 base and J 0 bases, with 6 bases left between them. Germline CDR1 SEHNR, CDR2 FQNEAQ (reference sequence). This CDR3 spans 14 amino acids. The CDR3 DNA reads TGTGCCAGCAGCTTAGGCGAGTACCAAGAGACCCAGTACTTC. This translates into CASSLGEYQETQYF.

The chain has TRBV7-9 and TRBJ2-7, with a possible D match to TRBD2 (7 bases). The V gene's germline CDR1 is SEHNR and CDR2 FQNEAQ (reference sequence). This CDR3 has 15 amino acids. Trimming took 5 bases from V and 4 from J, leaving 18 bases between them. CDR3: CASSPRQGRGYEQYF. CDR3 bases: TGTGCCAGCAGCCCCCGCCAGGGGCGGGGGTACGAGCAGTACTTC.

This clonotype was seen at least ten times. In DNA, the CDR3 is TGTGCCAGCAGTGAGGAACTTATAGCCTCCTACGAGCAGTACTTC. This codes for CASSEELIASYEQYF. The V gene is TRBV2, the J gene TRBJ2-7; no reliable D call. Per the germline V gene, CDR1 is SNHLY and CDR2 is FYNNEI. Trimming pared 3 bases from V and 0 bases from J, leaving 12 bases between. The CDR3 is 15 residues long.

This clonotype was counted at least ten times. The rearrangement uses TRBV12-3 or TRBV12-4 and TRBJ1-5, with TRBD1 as a possible D gene (6 bases). This CDR3 contains 14 residues. V lost 7 bases, J lost 7 bases, and 17 bases lay in between. The DNA of the CDR3 is TGTGCCAGCACCCCCTGGGGGGGCGCCCAGCCCCAGCATTTT. It encodes CASTPWGGAQPQHF.

This clonotype was picked up many times. The chain carries TRBV4-1 and TRBJ1-1; D unclear. The germline CDR1 and CDR2 sequences are MGHRA and YSYEKL. There are 13 residues in the CDR3. V was pared by 0 bases and J by 4 bases, with 6 bases between. The CDR3 loop is CASSQDWGTEAFF. In DNA, the CDR3 is TGCGCCAGCAGCCAAGACTGGGGCACTGAAGCTTTCTTT.

The J gene is TRBJ1-4, the V gene TRBV29-1, with a weak D call TRBD1 (5 bases). V was cut by 6 bases and J by 12 bases, with 23 bases left in between. The germline gives CDR1 SQVTM, CDR2 ANQGSEA. There are 14 residues in the CDR3. The DNA of the CDR3 is TGCAGCGTCTCGGGACTCACCGTGAAGTCCGAACTGTTTTTT. The encoded protein is CSVSGLTVKSELFF.

This clonotype was found many times. V gene TRBV14 combines with J gene TRBJ2-1, with TRBD1 matching 9 bases. The germline CDR1 and CDR2 sequences are SGHDN and FVKESK. The CDR3 is 18 amino acids. V dropped 2 bases and J dropped 3; count of bases not matched to a gene: 11. CDR3 DNA: TGTGCCAGCAGCCAACTCATCGGGGACAGGGCTTTCTACAATGAGCAGTTCTTC. This encodes CASSQLIGDRAFYNEQFF.

At least ten counts were recorded for this clonotype. The genes are TRBV6-1 and TRBJ2-6; 7 positions match TRBD1. Germline CDR1 reads MNHNS; CDR2 reads SASEGT. The CDR3 is 16 amino acids. V lost 5 bases, J lost 1 base, and 5 bases stayed unmatched. DNA of the CDR3: TGTGCCAGCAGTTATACAGGGGCGTCTGGGGCCAACGTCCTGACTTTC. Translating gives CASSYTGASGANVLTF.

This clonotype was observed at least ten times. The J gene is TRBJ1-1, the V gene TRBV28; D unresolved. The germline V gene has CDR1 MDHEN and CDR2 SYDVKM. Trimming removed 7 bases at V and 6 bases at J, with 15 bases between. The CDR3 has 13 residues. CDR3 coding DNA: TGTGCCAGCAACTCGGGCTCTAAGGCTGAAGCTTTCTTT. This sequence encodes CASNSGSKAEAFF.

This clonotype was picked up many times. The V call is TRBV6-1, the J call TRBJ1-1, with 12 nucleotides matching TRBD1. V shed 6 bases, J shed 1 base, and the junction held 6 bases outside the gene matches. Germline CDR1 reads MNHNS; CDR2 reads SASEGT. This CDR3 is built from 16 residues. The DNA of the CDR3 is TGTGCCAGCAGGGGACAGGGGGCTCTGAGGAACACTGAAGCTTTCTTT. Protein product: CASRGQGALRNTEAFF.

Regarding this clonotype: A much larger clone lies one base from this, so it may be a read error. The chain employs TRBV3-1 and TRBJ2-5; D unclear. From germline, CDR1 is LGHDT and CDR2 YNNKEL (reference sequence). The CDR3 contains 15 residues. Between the trimmed V and J ends, which lost 6 bases and 5 bases, there was a span of 19 bases. The CDR3 DNA follows: TGTGCCAGCAGTCCTACGGCCAGGACCACGGAGACCCAGTACTTC. Translating it yields CASSPTARTTETQYF.

As for this clonotype: A much larger clone differs by one base, so this may be a read error. The rearrangement uses TRBV5-6 and TRBJ1-5; D not resolved. Germline assignment: CDR1 SGHDT and CDR2 YYEEEE. This CDR3 region has 12 residues. With 6 bases removed from V and 4 bases from J, the gap between germline ends came to 8 bases. This CDR3 is CASIFYNQPQHF. The CDR3 DNA reads TGTGCCAGCATCTTCTATAATCAGCCCCAGCATTTT. The full variable domain, rest sourced from reference TRBV5-6 and TRBJ1-5, is DAGVTQSPTHLIKTRGQQVTLRCSPKSGHDTVSWYQQALGQGPQFIFQYYEEEERQRGNFPDRFSGHQFPNYSSELNVNALLLGDSALYLCASIFYNQPQHFGDGTRLSIL.